Included here is one T cell receptor (beta chain) sequence, with context. The CDR3 totals 13 residues. The germline V gene encodes CDR1 SQVTM and CDR2 ANQGSEA. V was trimmed by 4 bases and J by 7 bases, leaving 14 bases between them. This record belongs to a study of CDR3 diversity in severe acne. Via MiXCR, TCRdb re-called the PCR reads, giving one row per CDR3 protein. The sample yields 79,000 or so distinct CDR3 sequences, about 53% seen once. The chain is built from TRBV29-1 and TRBJ2-4; D call uncertain. Sequencing input: blood. The origin of this receptor is a male donor with severe acne vulgaris. The CDR3 sequence: CSVAPGFVNIQYF. CDR3 DNA: TGCAGCGTTGCCCCCGGGTTTGTCAACATTCAGTACTTC.